The present TCR beta chain was sequenced within a study of identical twins. Findings and limits, study-wide: Where out-of-frame alpha sequences were twin-shared, they showed excess low generation probability.

This clonotype has more than one count but fewer than ten. Its antigen is unidentified. V shed 5 bases and J 1 base; nucleotides not matched to a gene: 18. The CDR3 extends over 19 amino acids. CDR1 and CDR2 (germline): MNHGY, SVAAGI. With template switching, a universal primer site was added, and the cDNA carried unique molecular identifiers. TCRdb re-derived calls from the 5' RACE reads in MiXCR, one entry per CDR3 protein. Here the sample spans about 570,000 distinct CDR3 sequences, 9.6% being singletons. The same sample was also studied in work on yellow fever vaccine responses in identical twins.

The gene calls are TRBV6-9 and TRBJ2-5; 8 bases fit TRBD1. The material sequenced was PBMCs. The clonotype was recovered from a woman aged 18-29 years in good health. CDR3: CASSPSQGAPMGGQETQYF. The CDR3 DNA reads TGTGCCAGCAGTCCCTCCCAGGGGGCGCCGATGGGGGGCCAAGAGACCCAGTACTTC.